Following are 20 T cell receptor beta chains from one sample sequenced in a study of regulatory T cells in long-lasting Graves disease. Investigators prepared the TCR beta libraries by applying iRepertoire HTBI primers and Arm-PCR of CDR3 regions. MiXCR, run by TCRdb on the multiplex PCR reads, gives a single entry per CDR3 protein. The top ten clones hold roughly 15% of a sample with 350,000 to 500,000 distinct CDR3 sequences, 11% to 15% of them seen once. This sample's time point: newly diagnosed GD, antithyroid drugs for less than 3 months. The TCR library was made from RNA extracted from PBMCs. The sample was also reused in another study, on T cells in Graves' hyperthyroidism and ophthalmopathy.

Sequences were derived from peripheral blood mononuclear cells (PBMCs), sampled at new diagnosis, from a patient treated with antithyroid drugs. These receptors were obtained from a woman between 50 and 59 years old with Graves disease.

The chain employs TRBV5-5 and TRBJ1-1; 10 nucleotides line up with TRBD1. With 4 bases clipped from V and 11 bases from J, the junction kept 11 bases outside the gene matches. This CDR3 comprises 14 residues. Germline V lookup: CDR1 SGHKS, CDR2 YYEKEE (reference sequence). The CDR3 nucleotides read TGTGCCAGCAGCCCCGACAGGGGGCGGCTCTGGGCTTTCTTT. Translation gives CASSPDRGRLWAFF.

This clonotype was recorded at least ten times. The CDR3: CASSPRGAKNIQYF. In nucleotides, the CDR3 is TGTGCCAGCAGCCCCAGGGGTGCCAAAAACATTCAGTACTTC. The chain carries TRBV7-9 and TRBJ2-4; the D gene is possibly TRBD1 (6 bases). The CDR3 loop spans 14 amino acids. Germline V gene sequence: CDR1 SEHNR, CDR2 FQNEAQ (reference sequence). Trimming took 5 bases from V and 1 from J, leaving 9 bases between them.

This clonotype appeared once. The chain recombines TRBV4-1 with TRBJ2-1; a weak D match, TRBD1 (6 bases). Germline CDR1 MGHRA, CDR2 YSYEKL. V was pared by 4 bases and J by 4 bases, with 14 bases between. This CDR3 is built from 15 residues. The CDR3 nucleotides read TGCGCCAGCAGCCCCCGAAGTGGACAGTACAATGAGCAGTTCTTC. Its translation: CASSPRSGQYNEQFF.

V usage is TRBV5-1 and J usage is TRBJ2-7; maybe TRBD2 (5 bases). The ends were cut back, 1 base at V and 0 bases at J, with 11 bases in the middle. Germline V CDR1 and CDR2: SGHRS, YFSETQ. The CDR3 extends over 15 amino acids. The CDR3 nucleotides read TGCGCCAGCAGCTTGTTCCGGACTCCCTCCTACGAGCAGTACTTC. Protein: CASSLFRTPSYEQYF.

This clonotype was seen only a few times. The V and J genes are TRBV4-1 and TRBJ1-1; D is uncertain. Germline CDR1 and CDR2: MGHRA and YSYEKL. The CDR3 runs 14 residues. V dropped 1 base and J dropped 5 bases, with 11 bases sitting between them. CDR3 region: CASSQGTVGTEAFF. CDR3 coding DNA: TGCGCCAGCAGCCAAGGGACTGTGGGGACTGAAGCTTTCTTT.

This clonotype occurred many times. The rearrangement uses TRBV7-6 and TRBJ2-1; D gene unclear. Germline-derived CDR1 and CDR2 are SGHVS and FNYEAQ. The V and J ends lost 2 bases and 5 bases respectively, with 7 bases between them. This CDR3 has 13 residues. Here the CDR3 reads CASSLSPDNEQFF. CDR3 in DNA: TGTGCCAGCAGCTTATCCCCCGACAATGAGCAGTTCTTC. The full variable domain, in which reference TRBV7-6 and TRBJ2-1 provide the parts outside the CDR3, is GAGVSQSPRYKVTKRGQDVALRCDPISGHVSLYWYRQALGQGPEFLTYFNYEAQQDKSGLPNDRFSAERPEGSISTLTIQRTEQRDSAMYRCASSLSPDNEQFFGPGTRLTVL.

The gene calls are TRBV27 and TRBJ1-2; 7 bases align to TRBD1. Germline assignment: CDR1 MNHEY and CDR2 SMNVEV (reference sequence). The V gene end was trimmed by 8 bases and the J gene end by 5 bases; junction bases not matched to a gene: 5. The CDR3 totals 12 residues. This CDR3 reads CASGGRGYGYTF. DNA of the CDR3: TGTGCCAGCGGGGGCAGGGGGTATGGCTACACCTTC.

This clonotype was counted at least ten times. This chain links TRBV28 with TRBJ1-5, with unresolved D. Germline CDR1 MDHEN, CDR2 SYDVKM. Between the trimmed V and J ends, which lost 5 bases and 7 bases, there was a span of 18 bases. This CDR3 comprises 15 residues. CDR3 sequence reads: CASSTSRSFRQPQHF. The CDR3 DNA follows: TGTGCCAGCAGTACCTCTCGGTCGTTTCGGCAGCCCCAGCATTTT.

This clonotype was counted ten times or more. The chain recombines TRBV27 with TRBJ2-2; 8 nucleotides align to TRBD2. The V gene end was trimmed by 5 bases and the J gene end by 2 bases; junction bases not matched to a gene: 13. The CDR3 sequence is 18 residues long. Germline V gene lookup returns CDR1 MNHEY and CDR2 SMNVEV (reference sequence). CDR3 DNA: TGTGCCAGCAGTCCCTACCCCATAGCGGGACCCAACACCGGGGAGCTGTTTTTT. Translated: CASSPYPIAGPNTGELFF.

The chain carries TRBV27 and TRBJ1-6; TRBD1 agrees at 7 bases. The trim removed 3 bases at V and 10 bases at J, leaving 6 bases unmatched. This CDR3 region has 14 residues. Germline CDR1 reads MNHEY; CDR2 reads SMNVEV (reference sequence). The CDR3 protein is CASSFPGQRSPLHF. The CDR3, as DNA: TGTGCCAGCAGTTTCCCGGGACAGCGATCACCCCTCCACTTT.

This clonotype was detected a few times. This rearrangement joins TRBV18 to TRBJ2-5; no definite D call. Germline V gene lookup returns CDR1 KGHSH and CDR2 LQKENI. The V end was cut by 3 bases, the J end by 1 base, with 9 bases between. The CDR3 totals 14 residues. CDR3 loop: CASSPFGPQETQYF. The CDR3 bases are TGTGCCAGCTCACCCTTCGGACCCCAAGAGACCCAGTACTTC.

Points on this clonotype: The junction shows a germline mismatch at one end, possibly a read error. The CDR3 nucleotides read TGCGCCGGCAGCTCGGGACAGGGGAGTTGGGCCGACAATGAGCAGTTCTTC. It codes for CAGSSGQGSWADNEQFF. The chain joins TRBV5-1 to TRBJ2-1; 10 positions match TRBD1. Per germline, CDR1 SGHRS and CDR2 YFSETQ. The CDR3 runs 17 residues.

This clonotype was seen many times. The chain links TRBV28 to TRBJ2-3, with TRBD2 matching 8 bases. The CDR3 is made up of 14 amino acids. The V segment lost 8 bases and the J segment 4 bases; nucleotides outside the gene matches: 8. Germline V gene sequence: CDR1 MDHEN, CDR2 SYDVKM. CDR3 amino acids: CASQPGGPSDTQYF. The CDR3 coding sequence is TGTGCCAGCCAACCGGGAGGGCCATCAGATACGCAGTATTTT.

V usage is TRBV9 and J usage is TRBJ2-7, with 7 bases that match TRBD1. The CDR3 runs 14 residues. After removal of 3 bases from V and 4 bases from J, the junction contained 7 bases not matched to a gene. Looked up from germline, CDR1 is SGDLS and CDR2 is YYNGEE. This CDR3 reads CASSDGTVPYEQYF. The CDR3 nucleotides read TGTGCCAGCAGCGACGGGACAGTGCCGTACGAGCAGTACTTC.

The chain has TRBV30 and TRBJ2-2; D remains ambiguous. V lost 0 bases, J lost 7 bases, and 9 bases lay in between. There are 13 residues in the CDR3. The germline CDR1 and CDR2 sequences are GTSNPN and SVGIG (reference sequence). CDR3 bases: TGTGCCTGGAGTGTACGGGTTAGCGGGGAGCTGTTTTTT. It is translated as CAWSVRVSGELFF.

Points on this clonotype: The DNA is left out, because the CDR3 cannot be placed on it with certainty; the CDR3 is given as TCRdb lists it. The chain carries TRBV28 and TRBJ2-5; the table's D call of TRBD1 was not tested on the DNA. The CDR3 spans 20 amino acids, including both terminal residues. CDR1 is MDHEN, CDR2 SYDVKM, per germline. The CDR3 loop reads CASKGIAKNIQYFGAGTQYF.

This clonotype was seen repeatedly, ten times or more. The V call is TRBV29-1, the J call TRBJ2-3; tentatively, D is TRBD1 or TRBD2 (5 bases each). CDR3 length: 15 residues. Trimming shortened V by 4 bases and J by 0 bases, and 14 bases separated the two germline ends. CDR1 and CDR2 (germline): SQVTM, ANQGSEA. CDR3 region: CSVVGTAPSTDTQYF. In nucleotides, the CDR3 is TGCAGCGTTGTCGGGACGGCCCCTAGCACAGATACGCAGTATTTT.

The chain couples TRBV10-3 to TRBJ2-5; D is possibly TRBD2 (6 bases). The CDR3 covers 15 residues. The V end was cut by 3 bases, the J end by 4 bases, with 15 bases between. Germline CDR1 ENHRY, CDR2 SYGVKD. The CDR3 region is CAISDSRREAETQYF. The CDR3, as DNA: TGTGCCATCAGTGACTCTCGCAGGGAGGCAGAGACCCAGTACTTC.

There are a few counts of this clonotype. The CDR3 sequence is CASSLTGSNYGYTF. The CDR3 DNA reads TGTGCCAGCAGTTTGACAGGCTCAAACTATGGCTACACCTTC. The J gene is TRBJ1-2, the V gene TRBV27; D is perhaps TRBD1 (6 bases). CDR1 MNHEY and CDR2 SMNVEV come from the germline V gene (reference sequence). Trimming removed 3 bases from V and 2 bases from J, with 10 bases in between. The CDR3 contains 14 residues.

There are many counts of this clonotype. A read error may produce the germline difference seen at one junction end. V is TRBV12-3 or TRBV12-4 and J is TRBJ1-1, with TRBD1 matching 7 bases. CDR3 length equals 13 residues. The CDR3 is CTSSPRQGAEAFF. DNA for the CDR3: TGTACCAGCAGTCCTAGACAGGGCGCTGAAGCTTTCTTT.